These 19 T cell receptor beta chains share one sample of origin, sequenced in a study of blood T cell repertoires in COVID-19. Measured with immunoSEQ multiplex PCR; TCRdb has only the in-frame clones, and not every one. Of a few hundred thousand clones in the sample, 70% to 90% were seen once. Sequencing input: PBMCs or T cells enriched from blood (not recorded which). All receptors come from a man aged 40-49 years who had recovered from COVID-19.

This sequence joins TRBV18 and TRBJ1-1; 9 nucleotides line up with TRBD1. The CDR3 has 13 amino acids. J lost 8 bases, V lost 3 bases, and 4 bases had no gene match. Looked up from germline, CDR1 is KGHSH and CDR2 is LQKENI. The CDR3 DNA reads TGTGCCAGCTCACCGATTGACAGGGGGGAAGCTTTCTTT. Translation: CASSPIDRGEAFF.

The rearrangement links TRBV28 to TRBJ1-4; 11 positions match TRBD1. Germline V gives CDR1 MDHEN, CDR2 SYDVKM. Unmatched junction bases numbered 5, after V lost 3 bases and J lost 8 bases. The CDR3 is 15 amino acids. CDR3 sequence reads: CASSLRGQGGEKLFF. The CDR3 DNA follows: TGTGCCAGCAGTTTGAGGGGACAGGGGGGAGAAAAACTGTTTTTT.

This clone was recorded a few times. The rearrangement uses TRBV7-6 and TRBJ1-2; D perhaps matches TRBD1 (5 bases). The CDR3 has 15 amino acids. The V and J ends lost 1 base and 7 bases respectively, with 16 bases between them. Per the germline V gene, CDR1 is SGHVS and CDR2 is FNYEAQ. CDR3 residues: CASSLGQGTVAGYTF. DNA of the CDR3: TGTGCCAGCAGCTTAGGTCAGGGTACGGTCGCTGGCTACACCTTC. The whole variable domain, filled in from reference TRBV7-6 and TRBJ1-2, reads GAGVSQSPRYKVTKRGQDVALRCDPISGHVSLYWYRQALGQGPEFLTYFNYEAQQDKSGLPNDRFSAERPEGSISTLTIQRTEQRDSAMYRCASSLGQGTVAGYTFGSGTRLTVV.

This rearrangement joins TRBV9 to TRBJ2-5, with 9 positions matching TRBD1. The CDR3 extends over 18 amino acids. The germline V gene has CDR1 SGDLS and CDR2 YYNGEE. Losses at the gene ends were 0 bases for V and 2 bases for J; bases not matched to a gene: 11. CDR3 DNA sequence: TGTGCCAGCAGCGTAGCGTCGGGACAGGGAGGGGGTCAAGAGACCCAGTACTTC. As protein: CASSVASGQGGGQETQYF.

CDR3 amino acids: CASSPLSFRNTEAFF. The CDR3, as DNA: TGTGCCAGCAGCCCCCTAAGTTTTCGGAACACTGAAGCTTTCTTT. The genes are TRBV11-2 and TRBJ1-1; D remains ambiguous. Germline V gene sequence: CDR1 SGHAT, CDR2 FQNNGV. The V end lost 5 bases, the J end lost 1 base, and 14 bases lay between the germline ends. The CDR3 extends over 15 amino acids.

This chain uses TRBV4-1 with TRBJ1-3; D is uncertain. Trimming shortened V by 0 bases and J by 0 bases, and 12 bases separated the two germline ends. CDR3 length equals 17 residues. Germline V CDR1 and CDR2: MGHRA, YSYEKL. This CDR3 is CASSQEVRIDSGNTIYF. The CDR3 DNA sequence: TGCGCCAGCAGCCAAGAGGTGAGGATCGACTCTGGAAACACCATATATTTT.

The CDR3 sequence is CASSLTRDGNEQFF. The CDR3 coding sequence is TGTGCCAGCAGCCTCACGCGGGACGGCAATGAGCAGTTCTTC. The genes are TRBV7-3 and TRBJ2-1; perhaps TRBD2 as D (6 bases). V gave up 5 bases and J gave up 6 bases, with 14 bases separating them. CDR1 is SGHTA, CDR2 FQGTGA, per germline. The CDR3 has 14 amino acids.

This clone was found once. Written as DNA, the CDR3 is TGTGCCACCACAGGGGGCACGGCAGATACGCAGTATTTT. Translated, it gives CATTGGTADTQYF. This chain links TRBV18 with TRBJ2-3; 9 bases are shared with TRBD1. The CDR3 totals 13 residues. With V trimmed by 10 bases and J by 4 bases, 6 bases remained unmatched. Per germline, CDR1 KGHSH and CDR2 LQKENI.

The chain has TRBV5-1 and TRBJ2-7, with 10 nucleotides matching TRBD1. The CDR3 extends over 14 amino acids. V shed 3 bases, J shed 5 bases, and the junction held 5 bases outside the gene matches. Germline V gene lookup returns CDR1 SGHRS and CDR2 YFSETQ. CDR3 amino acids: CASSSVDRGNEQYF. The CDR3 bases are TGCGCCAGCAGCTCTGTGGACAGGGGGAACGAGCAGTACTTC.

The chain couples TRBV11-2 to TRBJ1-1; tentatively, D is TRBD1 (6 bases). V dropped 5 bases and J dropped 2 bases, with 18 bases sitting between them. Germline values: CDR1 SGHAT, CDR2 FQNNGV. This CDR3 region has 16 residues. The CDR3 DNA reads TGTGCCAGCAGCCTGGAAGGGACACTGATTAACACTGAAGCTTTCTTT. Its protein product is CASSLEGTLINTEAFF.

This clone was seen more than once but under ten times. The chain carries TRBV3-1 (or the pseudogene TRBV3-2) and TRBJ2-7, with 11 bases lining up with TRBD2. Germline V lookup: CDR1 LGHDT, CDR2 YNNKEL (reference sequence). V shed 4 bases, J shed 2 bases, and the junction held 4 bases outside the gene matches. This CDR3 is built from 15 residues. The CDR3 loop reads CASSRGTSGTYEQYF. The CDR3 DNA reads TGTGCCAGCAGCCGGGGGACTAGCGGAACCTACGAGCAGTACTTC.

The chain uses TRBV6-5 and TRBJ1-6; 8 bases agree with TRBD1. V gave up 6 bases and J gave up 10 bases; unmatched junction bases: 8. There are 14 residues in the CDR3. Looked up from germline, CDR1 is MNHEY and CDR2 is SVGAGI. Here the CDR3 DNA reads TGTGCCAGCAGCTCAGGGGGCGTCAGCTCACCCCTCCACTTT. This encodes CASSSGGVSSPLHF.

This clone was recorded a few times. The chain combines TRBV19 with TRBJ1-2, with D possibly being TRBD1 (5 bases). Deletions cut 9 bases from V and 6 bases from J, with 17 bases between. The CDR3 runs 13 residues. In germline, CDR1 is LNHDA, CDR2 SQIVND (reference sequence). The CDR3 here is CASGDAGRHGYTF. The CDR3 bases are TGTGCCAGCGGAGATGCAGGGCGGCATGGCTACACCTTC.

The J gene is TRBJ2-7, the V gene TRBV9; D is possibly TRBD2 (5 bases). Trimming took off 4 bases at V and 3 bases at J, with 17 bases between the two ends. Germline loops: CDR1 SGDLS, CDR2 YYNGEE. The CDR3 spans 15 residues. The CDR3 DNA is TGTGCCAGCAGCCCGGGGAGTGGGCACGGCTACGAGCAGTACTTC. Translated, it gives CASSPGSGHGYEQYF.

This clone was seen a handful of times. This rearrangement joins TRBV10-2 to TRBJ1-5; D unresolved. Deletions cut 4 bases from V and 5 bases from J, with 12 bases between. Germline CDR1 is WSHSY and CDR2 is SAAADI. The CDR3 spans 14 residues. CDR3 nucleotide sequence: TGCGCCAGCAGTGGCACAGATCAATATCAGCCCCAGCATTTT. This translates into CASSGTDQYQPQHF.

Only a few counts were recorded for this clone. The chain carries TRBV3-1 (or the pseudogene TRBV3-2) and TRBJ1-1; no clear D gene. There are 11 residues in the CDR3. Trimming took off 0 bases at V and 8 bases at J, with 4 bases between the two ends. Looked up from germline, CDR1 is LGHDT and CDR2 is YNNKEL (reference sequence). This CDR3 reads CASSQDLEAFF. The CDR3 DNA follows: TGTGCCAGCAGCCAAGATCTAGAAGCTTTCTTT.

The rearrangement uses TRBV28 and TRBJ1-5; D possibly corresponds to TRBD1 (5 bases). The CDR3 is 14 residues long. Germline V lookup: CDR1 MDHEN, CDR2 SYDVKM. The V and J ends lost 5 bases and 0 bases respectively, with 8 bases between them. In nucleotides, the CDR3 is TGTGCCAGCAGTGCCGGGGGTAGCAATCAGCCCCAGCATTTT. Protein sequence: CASSAGGSNQPQHF.

The chain combines TRBV5-1 with TRBJ2-7, with 9 bases lining up with TRBD1. V shed 4 bases and J 4 bases; nucleotides not matched to a gene: 3. This CDR3 is 13 amino acids long. The germline gives CDR1 SGHRS, CDR2 YFSETQ. The CDR3 protein is CASSPDRGYEQYF. The CDR3 bases are TGCGCCAGCAGCCCTGACAGGGGGTACGAGCAGTACTTC.

This clone showed up just a few times. The chain is built from TRBV7-9 and TRBJ2-1; 16 bases match TRBD2. J was trimmed by 2 bases and V by 6 bases; bases with no gene match: 7. Germline V CDR1 and CDR2: SEHNR, FQNEAQ (reference sequence). There are 18 residues in the CDR3. The CDR3 sequence: CASSKGLAGGPPYNEQFF. Here the CDR3 DNA reads TGTGCCAGCAGTAAGGGACTAGCGGGGGGGCCACCCTACAATGAGCAGTTCTTC.